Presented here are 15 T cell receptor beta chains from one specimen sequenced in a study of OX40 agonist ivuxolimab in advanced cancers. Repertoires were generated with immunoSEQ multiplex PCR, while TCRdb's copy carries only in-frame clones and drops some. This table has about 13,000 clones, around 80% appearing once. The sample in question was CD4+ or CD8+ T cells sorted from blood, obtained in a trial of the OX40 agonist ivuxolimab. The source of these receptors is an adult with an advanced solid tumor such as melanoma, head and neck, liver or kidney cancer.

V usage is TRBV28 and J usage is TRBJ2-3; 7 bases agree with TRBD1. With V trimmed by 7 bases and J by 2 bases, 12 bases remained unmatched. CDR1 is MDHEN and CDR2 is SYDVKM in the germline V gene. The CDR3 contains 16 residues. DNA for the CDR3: TGTGCCAGCACACAAACGACAGGGACAGTCACAGATACGCAGTATTTT. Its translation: CASTQTTGTVTDTQYF.

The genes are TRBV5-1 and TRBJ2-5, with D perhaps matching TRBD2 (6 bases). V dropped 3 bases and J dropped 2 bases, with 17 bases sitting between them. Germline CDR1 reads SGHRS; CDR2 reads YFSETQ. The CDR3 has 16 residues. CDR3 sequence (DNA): TGCGCCAGCAGCTCCCTTTGGGGGAGGCATCAAGAGACCCAGTACTTC. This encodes CASSSLWGRHQETQYF.

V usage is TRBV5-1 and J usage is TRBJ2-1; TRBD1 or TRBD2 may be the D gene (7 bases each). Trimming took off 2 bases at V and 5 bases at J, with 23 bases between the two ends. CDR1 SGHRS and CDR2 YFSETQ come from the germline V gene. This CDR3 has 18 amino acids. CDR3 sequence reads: CASSLNPRDREGHNEQFF. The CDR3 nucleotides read TGCGCCAGCAGCTTAAACCCCCGCGACAGGGAGGGACACAATGAGCAGTTCTTC.

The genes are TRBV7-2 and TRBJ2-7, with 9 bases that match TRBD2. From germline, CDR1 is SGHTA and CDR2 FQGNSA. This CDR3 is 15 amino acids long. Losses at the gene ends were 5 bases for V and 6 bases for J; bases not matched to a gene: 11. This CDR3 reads CASSLERGASSEQYF. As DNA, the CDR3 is TGTGCCAGCAGCCTCGAGCGGGGGGCCTCTTCCGAGCAGTACTTC. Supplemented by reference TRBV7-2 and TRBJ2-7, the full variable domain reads GAGVSQSPSNKVTEKGKDVELRCDPISGHTALYWYRQSLGQGLEFLIYFQGNSAPDKSGLPSDRFSAERTGGSVSTLTIQRTQQEDSAVYLCASSLERGASSEQYFGPGTRLTVT.

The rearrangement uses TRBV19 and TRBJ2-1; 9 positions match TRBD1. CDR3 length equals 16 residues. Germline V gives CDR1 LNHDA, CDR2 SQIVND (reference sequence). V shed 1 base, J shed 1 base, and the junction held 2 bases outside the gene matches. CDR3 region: CASSIGDRGSYNEQFF. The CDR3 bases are TGTGCCAGTAGTATAGGAGACAGGGGGTCCTACAATGAGCAGTTCTTC.

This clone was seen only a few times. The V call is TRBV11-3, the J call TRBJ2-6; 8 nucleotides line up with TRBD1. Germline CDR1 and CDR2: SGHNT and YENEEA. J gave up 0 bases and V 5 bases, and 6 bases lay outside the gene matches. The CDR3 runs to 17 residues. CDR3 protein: CASSGQGRFSGANVLTF. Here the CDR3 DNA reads TGTGCCAGCAGCGGACAGGGAAGATTCTCTGGGGCCAACGTCCTGACTTTC.

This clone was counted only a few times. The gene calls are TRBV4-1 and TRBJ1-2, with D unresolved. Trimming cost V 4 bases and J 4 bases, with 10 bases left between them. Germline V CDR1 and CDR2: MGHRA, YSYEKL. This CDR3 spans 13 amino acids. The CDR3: CASSPGRGYGYTF. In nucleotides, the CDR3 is TGCGCCAGCAGCCCTGGCAGAGGCTATGGCTACACCTTC.

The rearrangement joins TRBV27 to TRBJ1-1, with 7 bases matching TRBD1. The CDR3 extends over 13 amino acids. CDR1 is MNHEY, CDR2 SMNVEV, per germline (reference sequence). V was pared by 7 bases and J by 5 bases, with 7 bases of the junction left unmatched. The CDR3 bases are TGTGCCAGCACTCGACAGGGAGGGACTGAAGCTTTCTTT. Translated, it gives CASTRQGGTEAFF.

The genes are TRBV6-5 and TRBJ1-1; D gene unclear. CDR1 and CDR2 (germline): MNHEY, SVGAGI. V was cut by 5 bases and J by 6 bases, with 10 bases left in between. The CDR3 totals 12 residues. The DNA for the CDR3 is TGTGCCAGCAGTCCCGCTACCGCTGAAGCTTTCTTT. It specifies CASSPATAEAFF.

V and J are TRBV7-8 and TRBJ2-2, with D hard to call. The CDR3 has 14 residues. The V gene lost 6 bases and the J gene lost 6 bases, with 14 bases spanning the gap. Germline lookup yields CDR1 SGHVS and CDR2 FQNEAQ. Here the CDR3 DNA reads TGTGCCAGCAGGCCCGAGGCCTACGCCGGGGAGCTGTTTTTT. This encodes CASRPEAYAGELFF.

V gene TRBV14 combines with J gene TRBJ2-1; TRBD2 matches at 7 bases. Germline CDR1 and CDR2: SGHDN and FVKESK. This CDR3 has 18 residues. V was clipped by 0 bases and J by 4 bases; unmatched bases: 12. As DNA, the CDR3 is TGTGCCAGCAGCCAAGATGTCGGGGGAGCGGGACCTTACAATGAGCAGTTCTTC. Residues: CASSQDVGGAGPYNEQFF. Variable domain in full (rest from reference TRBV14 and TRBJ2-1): EAGVTQFPSHSVIEKGQTVTLRCDPISGHDNLYWYRRVMGKEIKFLLHFVKESKQDESGMPNNRFLAERTGGTYSTLKVQPAELEDSGVYFCASSQDVGGAGPYNEQFFGPGTRLTVL.

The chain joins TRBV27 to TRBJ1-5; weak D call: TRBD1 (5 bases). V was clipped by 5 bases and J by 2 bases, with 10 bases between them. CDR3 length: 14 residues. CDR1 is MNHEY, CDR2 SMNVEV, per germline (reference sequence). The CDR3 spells CASSPRDGNQPQHF. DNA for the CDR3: TGTGCCAGCAGTCCCCGGGACGGCAATCAGCCCCAGCATTTT.

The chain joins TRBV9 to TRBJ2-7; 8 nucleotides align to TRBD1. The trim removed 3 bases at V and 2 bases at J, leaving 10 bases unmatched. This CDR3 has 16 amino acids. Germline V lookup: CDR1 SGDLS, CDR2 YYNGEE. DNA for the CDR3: TGTGCCAGCAGCGGAGACAGGGGCGGCTCCGCCTACGAGCAGTACTTC. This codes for CASSGDRGGSAYEQYF.

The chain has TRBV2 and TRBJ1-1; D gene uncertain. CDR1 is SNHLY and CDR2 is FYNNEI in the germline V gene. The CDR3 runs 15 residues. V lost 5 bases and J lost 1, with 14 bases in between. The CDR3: CASSRWGEGNTEAFF. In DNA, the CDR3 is TGTGCCAGCAGTAGATGGGGAGAGGGGAACACTGAAGCTTTCTTT.

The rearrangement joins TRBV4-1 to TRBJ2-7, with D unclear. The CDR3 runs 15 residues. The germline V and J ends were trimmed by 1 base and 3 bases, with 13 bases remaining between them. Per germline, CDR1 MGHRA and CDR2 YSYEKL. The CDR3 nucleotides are TGCGCCAGCAGCCAAGGAACGACGGGTAACTACGAGCAGTACTTC. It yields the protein CASSQGTTGNYEQYF.